These 2 T cell receptor beta chains originate from one sample sequenced in a study of response to subunit inactivated influenza vaccine. TCRdb fed the RT-PCR reads into MiXCR, producing one record per CDR3 protein. Of about 540,000 distinct CDR3 sequences listed, under 25% were seen once; the top ten hold about 2.8%. The same data also went into a second study, on T cells expressing NK-cell markers. That work contributes: 5'RACE template switching with UMIs generated TCR beta cDNA.

The specimen comprised CD4+ T cells sorted from PBMCs, sampled less than 13 days after vaccination. The receptor set was obtained from a man aged 45-65 years who received an inactivated influenza vaccine.

This clonotype has more than one count but fewer than ten. V and J are TRBV7-9 and TRBJ2-3; D not certain. Trimming took off 4 bases at V and 0 bases at J, with 14 bases between the two ends. CDR3 length: 16 amino acids. CDR1 is SEHNR, CDR2 FQNEAQ, per germline (reference sequence). CDR3 loop: CASSSYPLASTDTQYF. Here the CDR3 DNA reads TGTGCCAGCAGCTCTTACCCATTAGCTAGCACAGATACGCAGTATTTT.

In its sample, this clonotype was seen once. The chain carries TRBV6-1 and TRBJ1-4; the match to TRBD1 covers 7 bases. CDR1 and CDR2 from the germline V gene are MNHNS and SASEGT. V trimming: 5 bases; J trimming: 8 bases; junction bases outside the gene matches: 5. CDR3 length: 13 amino acids. The CDR3 DNA is TGTGCCAGCAGTCCCCGGACAGGCGAAAAACTGTTTTTT. Amino acids: CASSPRTGEKLFF.